Listed below are T cell receptor beta chains from one sample, sequenced in a study of CD8+ T cells in alopecia areata. Only in-frame clones appear in the TCRdb table, and some are missing; sequencing was by immunoSEQ multiplex PCR. The table records around 250,000 clones, under 80% of them present only once. The sequenced sample was CD4+ T cells sorted from blood, obtained at week 0. The receptors stem from a human donor with alopecia areata. The conserved cysteine and the conserved F or W are not part of the CDR3 here. D genes are given only for firm matches.

V gene: TRBV29-1
D gene: .
J gene: TRBJ1-2
CDR3 protein: SALQGRYGYT

V gene: TRBV25-1
D gene: .
J gene: TRBJ1-6
CDR3 protein: ASSGGGHTLH

V gene: TRBV14
D gene: .
J gene: TRBJ1-2
CDR3 protein: ASSQLTNYGYT

V gene: TRBV5-1
D gene: .
J gene: TRBJ2-7
CDR3 protein: ASSTQLAEQY

V gene: TRBV30
D gene: .
J gene: TRBJ1-6
CDR3 protein: AWSRVHLQPLH

V gene: TRBV5-4
D gene: .
J gene: TRBJ2-7
CDR3 protein: ASSLGRTSIGEQY

V gene: TRBV30
D gene: .
J gene: TRBJ1-6
CDR3 protein: AWSVPAPLGSPLH

V gene: TRBV29-1
D gene: .
J gene: TRBJ1-2
CDR3 protein: SGIAGYGYT

V gene: TRBV29-1
D gene: TRBD1
J gene: TRBJ2-6
CDR3 protein: SVGQATGANVLT

V gene: TRBV9
D gene: .
J gene: TRBJ2-5
CDR3 protein: ASSVRLGGTETQY

V gene: TRBV7-9
D gene: .
J gene: TRBJ1-1
CDR3 protein: ASLQGWGNTEAF

V gene: TRBV18
D gene: TRBD1
J gene: TRBJ1-1
CDR3 protein: ASSPPKGANTEAF

V gene: TRBV11-2
D gene: .
J gene: TRBJ2-1
CDR3 protein: ASSLDVVGRNEQF

V gene: TRBV9
D gene: .
J gene: TRBJ2-7
CDR3 protein: ASSVARRIHEQY

V gene: TRBV10-3
D gene: TRBD2
J gene: TRBJ2-1
CDR3 protein: AIRETLAGKGNEQF

V gene: TRBV10-2
D gene: .
J gene: TRBJ2-7
CDR3 protein: ASSEAGTYEQY

V gene: TRBV30
D gene: TRBD1
J gene: TRBJ2-5
CDR3 protein: AWSWGQGAETQY

V gene: TRBV15
D gene: .
J gene: TRBJ2-3
CDR3 protein: ATSSGTSTDTQY

V gene: TRBV4-1
D gene: .
J gene: TRBJ2-7
CDR3 protein: ASSQAATAYEQY

V gene: TRBV29-1
D gene: .
J gene: TRBJ2-5
CDR3 protein: SVGLRQKETQY

V gene: TRBV5-4
D gene: .
J gene: TRBJ2-5
CDR3 protein: ASSLQGQETQY

V gene: TRBV9
D gene: .
J gene: TRBJ2-2
CDR3 protein: ASSVEPRNTGELF

V gene: TRBV9
D gene: .
J gene: TRBJ2-2
CDR3 protein: ASGPGASNTGELF

V gene: TRBV7-9
D gene: .
J gene: TRBJ1-3
CDR3 protein: ASSDIQRSGNTIY

V gene: TRBV15
D gene: .
J gene: TRBJ2-3
CDR3 protein: ATSFTDTQY

V gene: TRBV18
D gene: .
J gene: TRBJ2-5
CDR3 protein: ASSPLSGNSRLGAQY

V gene: TRBV29-1
D gene: .
J gene: TRBJ2-1
CDR3 protein: SVLKDSNYNEQF

V gene: TRBV7-3
D gene: .
J gene: TRBJ2-3
CDR3 protein: ASSRDFTDTQY

V gene: TRBV9
D gene: TRBD1
J gene: TRBJ2-6
CDR3 protein: ASSVARGQGWSGANVLT